Presented here are 27 T cell receptor beta chains from one specimen sequenced in a study of T cells after posttransplantation cyclophosphamide. Some clones are missing from TCRdb's copy, which holds only in-frame ones; the method was immunoSEQ multiplex PCR. Of 45,000 to 60,000 clones listed, roughly 93% were seen once; the top ten hold roughly 2.9%. The material sequenced was PBMCs. The receptors were sampled from a woman aged 50 to 60 in good health and a related stem cell transplant donor.

This chain joins TRBV19 and TRBJ2-3; 7 bases are shared with TRBD1. The CDR3 contains 18 residues. V lost 2 bases, J lost 5 bases, and 16 bases stayed unmatched. Germline V gives CDR1 LNHDA, CDR2 SQIVND (reference sequence). In DNA, the CDR3 is TGTGCCAGTAGTATATCCCCGACGAGGACAGGTCTAGGAGATACGCAGTATTTT. This codes for CASSISPTRTGLGDTQYF.

Only a few counts were recorded for this clone. V gene TRBV7-2 combines with J gene TRBJ2-7; D perhaps matches TRBD2 (6 bases). The germline CDR1 and CDR2 sequences are SGHTA and FQGNSA. V shed 4 bases and J shed 0 bases, with 16 bases lying between them. CDR3 length: 16 amino acids. The CDR3 DNA reads TGTGCCAGCAGCTCCGGCCGGGACTTCTACTCCTACGAGCAGTACTTC. It specifies CASSSGRDFYSYEQYF. Together with reference TRBV7-2 and TRBJ2-7, the CDR3 gives the full variable domain: GAGVSQSPSNKVTEKGKDVELRCDPISGHTALYWYRQSLGQGLEFLIYFQGNSAPDKSGLPSDRFSAERTGGSVSTLTIQRTQQEDSAVYLCASSSGRDFYSYEQYFGPGTRLTVT.

The rearrangement links TRBV28 to TRBJ2-1; 9 positions match TRBD2. The CDR3 spans 16 residues. Unmatched junction bases numbered 7, after V lost 3 bases and J lost 4 bases. CDR1 is MDHEN, CDR2 SYDVKM, per germline. CDR3 region: CASSFVLAGRYNEQFF. The DNA of the CDR3 is TGTGCCAGCAGTTTTGTTCTAGCGGGACGATACAATGAGCAGTTCTTC.

V usage is TRBV10-2 and J usage is TRBJ2-1; possibly TRBD1 for D (5 bases). This CDR3 contains 13 residues. The germline V gene encodes CDR1 WSHSY and CDR2 SAAADI. Deletions cut 7 bases from V and 4 bases from J, with 11 bases between. CDR3 sequence reads: CASTAHRYNEQFF. For the CDR3, the DNA is TGCGCCAGCACTGCGCACAGGTACAATGAGCAGTTCTTC.

This clone was seen a single time. Written as DNA, the CDR3 is TGTGCCAGCTCACCCTCGTTGGACAGGGCCACAGATACGCAGTATTTT. Translating it yields CASSPSLDRATDTQYF. The chain carries TRBV18 and TRBJ2-3, with 8 bases fitting TRBD1. The V and J ends lost 3 bases and 2 bases, in that order; junction bases with no gene match: 7. Germline loops: CDR1 KGHSH, CDR2 LQKENI. The CDR3 is made up of 16 amino acids. Full variable domain (missing parts from reference TRBV18 and TRBJ2-3): NAGVMQNPRHLVRRRGQEARLRCSPMKGHSHVYWYRQLPEEGLKFMVYLQKENIIDESGMPKERFSAEFPKEGPSILRIQQVVRGDSAAYFCASSPSLDRATDTQYFGPGTRLTVL.

V usage is TRBV5-1 and J usage is TRBJ2-1; no clear D gene. The germline gives CDR1 SGHRS, CDR2 YFSETQ. V was shortened by 1 base and J by 0 bases, with 14 bases between the two germline ends. This CDR3 has 17 amino acids. The CDR3 nucleotides are TGCGCCAGCAGCTTGACTTTCGGAGTCCCCTCCTACAATGAGCAGTTCTTC. Translation: CASSLTFGVPSYNEQFF.

V is TRBV9 and J is TRBJ1-3, with 8 bases matching TRBD1. CDR3 length: 17 residues. In germline, CDR1 is SGDLS, CDR2 YYNGEE. V dropped 3 bases and J dropped 2; count of bases not matched to a gene: 10. CDR3 nucleotide sequence: TGTGCCAGCAGCGGCGGACAGGGATTAGTTACTGGAAACACCATATATTTT. Translated, it gives CASSGGQGLVTGNTIYF. Full variable domain (remainder filled in from reference TRBV9 and TRBJ1-3): DSGVTQTPKHLITATGQRVTLRCSPRSGDLSVYWYQQSLDQGLQFLIQYYNGEERAKGNILERFSAQQFPDLHSELNLSSLELGDSALYFCASSGGQGLVTGNTIYFGEGSWLTVV.

This chain uses TRBV5-6 with TRBJ2-2, with 11 nucleotides matching TRBD2. CDR3 length equals 17 residues. The V gene's germline CDR1 is SGHDT and CDR2 YYEEEE. The junction had 9 bases not matched to a gene; V was cut back by 3 bases and J by 5 bases. As DNA, the CDR3 is TGTGCCAGCAGCTGGGGGACTAGCGGAACGGGGACCGGGGAGCTGTTTTTT. Encoded protein: CASSWGTSGTGTGELFF. Full variable domain (missing parts from reference TRBV5-6 and TRBJ2-2): DAGVTQSPTHLIKTRGQQVTLRCSPKSGHDTVSWYQQALGQGPQFIFQYYEEEERQRGNFPDRFSGHQFPNYSSELNVNALLLGDSALYLCASSWGTSGTGTGELFFGEGSRLTVL.

V and J are TRBV7-8 and TRBJ1-4; D not resolved. Trimming took off 8 bases at V and 3 bases at J, with 7 bases between the two ends. This CDR3 spans 12 amino acids. Germline V gene sequence: CDR1 SGHVS, CDR2 FQNEAQ. The CDR3 reads CASRGANEKLFF. CDR3 in DNA: TGTGCCAGCCGCGGGGCTAATGAAAAACTGTTTTTT. Full variable domain (remainder filled in from reference TRBV7-8 and TRBJ1-4): GAGVSQSPRYKVAKRGQDVALRCDPISGHVSLFWYQQALGQGPEFLTYFQNEAQLDKSGLPSDRFFAERPEGSVSTLKIQRTQQEDSAVYLCASRGANEKLFFGSGTQLSVL.

This clone appeared a single time. The rearrangement joins TRBV18 to TRBJ1-1; maybe TRBD1 (5 bases). The CDR3 is 18 amino acids. Looked up from germline, CDR1 is KGHSH and CDR2 is LQKENI. V was shortened by 3 bases and J by 3 bases, with 23 bases between the two germline ends. In nucleotides, the CDR3 is TGTGCCAGCTCACCGGGTCGGTTAAGGGGTACTGGGTACACTGAAGCTTTCTTT. Translating it yields CASSPGRLRGTGYTEAFF.

This clone was recorded once. The chain employs TRBV6-1 and TRBJ2-5; TRBD1 is a possible D gene (6 bases). Trimming removed 3 bases from V and 6 bases from J, with 14 bases in between. The CDR3 is made up of 14 amino acids. CDR1 is MNHNS and CDR2 is SASEGT in the germline V gene. The DNA of the CDR3 is TGTGCCAGCAGTGACAACAGGGCGCCAAAGACCCAGTACTTC. This sequence encodes CASSDNRAPKTQYF.

By proportion, this clone is medium-sized. The same CDR3 can be traced to other DNA sequences in this sample. V usage is TRBV6-5 and J usage is TRBJ1-5; no firm D call. V was shortened by 7 bases and J by 1 base, with 11 bases between the two germline ends. CDR3 length: 14 amino acids. Germline V gene data show CDR1 as MNHEY and CDR2 as SVGAGI. The chain's CDR3 is CASTPPGSNQPQHF. CDR3 coding DNA: TGTGCCAGCACCCCCCCCGGGAGCAATCAGCCCCAGCATTTT.

This clone is a singleton in its sample. This rearrangement joins TRBV25-1 to TRBJ1-1; tentative D call: TRBD1 (6 bases). This CDR3 is 14 amino acids long. Per germline, CDR1 MGHDK and CDR2 SYGVNS. Trimming took off 0 bases at V and 5 bases at J, with 10 bases between the two ends. The CDR3 loop is CASSEYRGGTEAFF. DNA for the CDR3: TGTGCCAGCAGTGAATATAGGGGGGGGACTGAAGCTTTCTTT.

The chain's CDR3 is CASSQDQTGGGPARTQYF. DNA of the CDR3: TGCGCCAGCAGCCAAGATCAGACTGGCGGGGGGCCGGCGCGGACCCAGTACTTC. V is TRBV4-1 and J is TRBJ2-5; 8 nucleotides match TRBD2. Losses at the gene ends were 0 bases for V and 7 bases for J; bases not matched to a gene: 16. CDR3 length equals 18 residues. Germline lookup yields CDR1 MGHRA and CDR2 YSYEKL.

The chain is built from TRBV28 and TRBJ2-2, with D unclear. Trimming removed 7 bases from V and 0 bases from J, with 12 bases in between. The CDR3 totals 15 residues. CDR1 and CDR2 from the germline V gene are MDHEN and SYDVKM. CDR3 loop: CASKFGTTNTGELFF. The CDR3 nucleotides read TGTGCCAGCAAGTTCGGTACCACGAACACCGGGGAGCTGTTTTTT.

V usage is TRBV30 and J usage is TRBJ2-5, with 15 bases fitting TRBD2. Trimming took 2 bases from V and 3 from J; bases not matched to a gene: 7. The CDR3 totals 17 residues. CDR1 is GTSNPN and CDR2 is SVGIG in the germline V gene (reference sequence). The CDR3 bases are TGTGCCTGGAGTAAGGGACTAGCGGGAGGATTGGAAGAGACCCAGTACTTC. This encodes CAWSKGLAGGLEETQYF.

The chain uses TRBV25-1 and TRBJ2-5, with TRBD1 matching 9 bases. Judging by the DNA end, TRBJ2-7 fits better; the J call may be wrong. CDR1 is MGHDK and CDR2 is SYGVNS in the germline V gene. This CDR3 region has 17 residues. The CDR3 coding sequence is TGTGCCAGCAGACCCGGGACAGGGTTGGGTAGCTCCTACGAGCAGTACTTC. It codes for CASRPGTGLGSSYEQYF.

The genes are TRBV4-2 and TRBJ2-1; the D is unclear. This CDR3 spans 14 amino acids. V lost 3 bases, J lost 8 bases, and 14 bases lay in between. CDR1 is LGHNA, CDR2 YNFKEQ, per germline. DNA of the CDR3: TGTGCCAGCAGCCACCGTGGTAGCCCCGATGAGCAGTTCTTC. Protein product: CASSHRGSPDEQFF.

The chain couples TRBV28 to TRBJ1-4; TRBD1 matches at 7 bases. Germline loops: CDR1 MDHEN, CDR2 SYDVKM. CDR3 length: 15 amino acids. Trimming took 2 bases from V and 3 from J; bases not matched to a gene: 3. CDR3 loop: CASSLPGQANEKLFF. CDR3 in DNA: TGTGCCAGCAGTTTACCTGGACAGGCTAATGAAAAACTGTTTTTT.

In its sample, this clone was seen once. The gene calls are TRBV7-9 and TRBJ1-2, with 8 bases that match TRBD1. Germline-derived CDR1 and CDR2 are SEHNR and FQNEAQ (reference sequence). This CDR3 has 15 residues. Trimming took 3 bases from V and 2 from J; bases not matched to a gene: 5. CDR3 sequence (DNA): TGTGCCAGCAGCTTTGGGACAGGAGTCAACTATGGCTACACCTTC. Amino acids: CASSFGTGVNYGYTF.

The V and J genes are TRBV5-1 and TRBJ2-1; possible D gene TRBD2, 5 bases. V was clipped by 4 bases and J by 0 bases, with 14 bases between them. The CDR3 contains 16 residues. Germline V gives CDR1 SGHRS, CDR2 YFSETQ. The CDR3, as DNA: TGCGCCAGCAGCCATGGACGGGAAAGCTCCTACAATGAGCAGTTCTTC. Its protein is CASSHGRESSYNEQFF.

The chain combines TRBV28 with TRBJ1-1; TRBD1 agrees at 11 bases. The CDR3 spans 15 residues. Trimming cost V 2 bases and J 5 bases; bases outside gene matches: 4. Germline V CDR1 and CDR2: MDHEN, SYDVKM. Here the CDR3 reads CASSLPGQGATEAFF. For the CDR3, the DNA is TGTGCCAGCAGTTTACCTGGACAGGGGGCGACTGAAGCTTTCTTT.

The chain recombines TRBV5-1 with TRBJ2-2, with 7 positions matching TRBD2. Unmatched junction bases numbered 1, after V lost 1 base and J lost 1 base. Germline V gene lookup returns CDR1 SGHRS and CDR2 YFSETQ. This CDR3 comprises 15 residues. This CDR3 reads CASSLPGGNTGELFF. CDR3 bases: TGCGCCAGCAGCTTGCCGGGGGGGAACACCGGGGAGCTGTTTTTT.

The chain joins TRBV5-1 to TRBJ1-1; tentative D call: TRBD1 (6 bases). There are 13 residues in the CDR3. The V gene lost 6 bases and the J gene lost 0 bases, with 9 bases spanning the gap. The germline CDR1 and CDR2 sequences are SGHRS and YFSETQ. CDR3 residues: CASNGQLNTEAFF. CDR3 DNA sequence: TGCGCCAGCAATGGACAGTTGAACACTGAAGCTTTCTTT.

The V and J genes are TRBV5-4 and TRBJ2-7; tentative D call: TRBD2 (5 bases). The germline gives CDR1 SGHNT, CDR2 YYREEE (reference sequence). V dropped 0 bases and J dropped 0 bases, with 13 bases sitting between them. This CDR3 is 16 amino acids long. Here the CDR3 DNA reads TGTGCCAGCAGCTTGGTACACTTAGGGAGCTCCTACGAGCAGTACTTC. Protein: CASSLVHLGSSYEQYF.

This sequence joins TRBV11-3 and TRBJ2-2; a possible D gene is TRBD1 (5 bases). The ends were cut back, 5 bases at V and 7 bases at J, with 20 bases in the middle. Germline-derived CDR1 and CDR2 are SGHNT and YENEEA. The CDR3 has 16 residues. The CDR3 loop reads CASSPLLGASGGELFF. The CDR3 DNA reads as TGTGCCAGCAGCCCGTTGCTAGGGGCCTCGGGCGGGGAGCTGTTTTTT.

V usage is TRBV4-2 and J usage is TRBJ2-6; TRBD1 agrees at 7 bases. This CDR3 has 17 amino acids. The V gene's germline CDR1 is LGHNA and CDR2 YNFKEQ. J lost 2 bases, V lost 0 bases, and 4 bases had no gene match. CDR3 sequence (DNA): TGTGCCAGCAGCCAAGATATAAGGGGGCCTGGGGCCAACGTCCTGACTTTC. It encodes CASSQDIRGPGANVLTF.